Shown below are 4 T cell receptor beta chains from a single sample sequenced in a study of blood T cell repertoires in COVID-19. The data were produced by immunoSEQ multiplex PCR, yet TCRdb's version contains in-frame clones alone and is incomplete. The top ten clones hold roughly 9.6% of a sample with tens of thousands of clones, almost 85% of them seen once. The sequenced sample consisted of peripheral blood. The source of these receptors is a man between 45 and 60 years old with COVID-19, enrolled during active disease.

CDR3 nucleotides: TGTGCCAGCAGCCCCGAGGGGGGGGCTAATGAGCAGTTCTTC. This translates into CASSPEGGANEQFF. The V call is TRBV9, the J call TRBJ2-1; possible D gene TRBD2, 7 bases. The CDR3 extends over 14 amino acids. The V gene lost 4 bases and the J gene lost 7 bases, with 15 bases spanning the gap. Germline values: CDR1 SGDLS, CDR2 YYNGEE.

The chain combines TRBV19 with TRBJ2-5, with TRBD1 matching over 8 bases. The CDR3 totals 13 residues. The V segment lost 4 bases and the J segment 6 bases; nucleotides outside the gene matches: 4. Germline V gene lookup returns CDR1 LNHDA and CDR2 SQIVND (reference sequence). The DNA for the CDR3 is TGTGCCAGTAGTACGGACAGGGATCAGACCCAGTACTTC. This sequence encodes CASSTDRDQTQYF. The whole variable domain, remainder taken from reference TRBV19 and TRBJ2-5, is DGGITQSPKYLFRKEGQNVTLSCEQNLNHDAMYWYRQDPGQGLRLIYYSQIVNDFQKGDIAEGYSVSREKKESFPLTVTSAQKNPTAFYLCASSTDRDQTQYFGPGTRLLVL.

CDR3 sequence (DNA): TGTGCCAGCAGCCAAAGAACAGGGGATCAGCCCCAGCATTTT. This codes for CASSQRTGDQPQHF. This rearrangement joins TRBV3-1 (or the pseudogene TRBV3-2) to TRBJ1-5; TRBD1 agrees at 7 bases. This CDR3 is built from 14 residues. Germline V CDR1 and CDR2: LGHDT, YNNKEL (reference sequence). The trim removed 2 bases at V and 5 bases at J, leaving 3 bases unmatched.

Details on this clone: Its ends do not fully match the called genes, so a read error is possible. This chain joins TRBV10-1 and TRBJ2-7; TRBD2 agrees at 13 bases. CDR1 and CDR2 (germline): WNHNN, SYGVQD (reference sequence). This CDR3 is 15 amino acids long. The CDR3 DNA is TGCGCCAGCGGTGAGACTAGCGGGAGGATAGACGAGCAGTACTTC. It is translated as CASGETSGRIDEQYF.